A selection of T cell receptor beta chains follows, all from one sample in a study of low-dose radiotherapy and immunotherapy resistance in tumors. Each CDR3 protein is one row after TCRdb ran MiXCR on the reads. The table shows about 39,000 distinct CDR3 sequences, with about a fifth occurring only once. The specimen comprised PBMCs, sampled after low-dose radiotherapy plus immunotherapy. The receptor set was obtained from a female donor with ovarian cancer. CDR3s include the opening cysteine and the closing phenylalanine or tryptophan. A D gene is named only where the DNA matches it firmly. Size tells how often a clone was seen (once, few, many) or the class of an expanded clone, and some rows leave it out.

TRBD1 | TRBJ2-7 | many | TRBV7-2 | TGTGCCAGCAGCTTTGGGACAGGGATCTCCGAGCAGTACTTC | CASSFGTGISEQYF
. | TRBJ2-1 | many | TRBV29-1 | TGCAGCGTTGAAAGCCCCGGTAATGAGCAGTTCTTC | CSVESPGNEQFF
. | TRBJ2-5 | . | TRBV21-1 | . | CASSIYLCSVAGSSGGETQYF
TRBD2 | TRBJ2-2 | many | TRBV4-1 | TGCGCCAGCAGCCAAGCGAGCGGGAGGAGTGACGGGGAGCTGTTTTTT | CASSQASGRSDGELFF
TRBD2 | TRBJ2-7 | many | TRBV9 | TGTGCCAGCAGCCTCAGCGGGGGGGACCAGGGGCAGTACTTC | CASSLSGGDQGQYF
. | TRBJ2-7 | . | TRBV27 | TGTGCCAGCAGCGAAGGGCCCTCCTACGAGCAGTACTTC | CASSEGPSYEQYF
TRBD1 | TRBJ1-2 | many | TRBV5-1 | TGCGCCAGCAGCTCCTATGACAGGGACAATGGCTACACCTTC | CASSSYDRDNGYTF
. | TRBJ2-3 | many | TRBV7-2 | TGTGCCAGCAGCGGAGTGCCTAGCACAGATACTCAGTATTTT | CASSGVPSTDTQYF
. | TRBJ1-1 | many | TRBV7-9 | TGTGCCAGCAGGAGCGACATGGACTACACTGAAGCTTTCTTT | CASRSDMDYTEAFF
TRBD1 | TRBJ1-1 | many | TRBV20-1 | TGCAGTGCTAGGGACAGGGTAACGACTTTCTTT | CSARDRVTTFF
TRBD2 | TRBJ2-3 | many | TRBV10-2 | TGCGCCAGCACACCTCTAGCGGGGGGGCTGACAGATACGCAGTATTTT | CASTPLAGGLTDTQYF
TRBD1 | TRBJ2-1 | many | TRBV19 | TGTGCCAGTAGTATGGGGACAGGGGGTTCTTACAATGAGCAGTTCTTC | CASSMGTGGSYNEQFF
. | TRBJ2-5 | many | TRBV18 | TGTGCCAGCTCACCACCTTCAGAAGAGACCCAGTACTTC | CASSPPSEETQYF
TRBD1 | TRBJ2-7 | many | TRBV28 | TGTGCCAGCAAAACGGGACAGACTTCCATCTACGAGCAGTACTTC | CASKTGQTSIYEQYF
. | TRBJ2-3 | many | TRBV10-3 | TGTGCCATCGGAACCCTCACAGATACGCAGTATTTT | CAIGTLTDTQYF
TRBD2 | TRBJ2-2 | many | TRBV13 | TGTGCCATGACTAGCGGGAGTAGTACCGGGGAGCTGTTTTTT | CAMTSGSSTGELFF
. | TRBJ2-7 | many | TRBV18 | TGTGCCAGCTCACCACTTACCGGGGACGCCTACGAGCAGTACTTC | CASSPLTGDAYEQYF
. | TRBJ2-2 | . | TRBV6-6 | TGTGCCAGCAGTTACACAGGGCCCGGGGAGCTGTTTTTT | CASSYTGPGELFF